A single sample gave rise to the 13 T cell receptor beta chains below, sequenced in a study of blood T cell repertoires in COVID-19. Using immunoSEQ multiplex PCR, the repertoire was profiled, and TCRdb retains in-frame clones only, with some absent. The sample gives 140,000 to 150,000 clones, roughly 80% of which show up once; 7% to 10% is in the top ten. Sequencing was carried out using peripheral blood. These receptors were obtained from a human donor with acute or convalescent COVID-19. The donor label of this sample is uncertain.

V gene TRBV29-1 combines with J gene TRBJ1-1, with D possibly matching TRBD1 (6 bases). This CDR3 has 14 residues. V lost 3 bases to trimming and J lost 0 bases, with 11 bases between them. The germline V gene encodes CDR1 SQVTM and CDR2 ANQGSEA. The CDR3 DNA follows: TGCAGCGTTGAGAATCAGGGGTTGAACACTGAAGCTTTCTTT. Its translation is CSVENQGLNTEAFF.

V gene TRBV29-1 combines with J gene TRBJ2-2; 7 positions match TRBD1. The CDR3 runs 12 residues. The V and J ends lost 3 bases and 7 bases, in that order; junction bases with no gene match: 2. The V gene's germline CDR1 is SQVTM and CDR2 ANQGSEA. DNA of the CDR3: TGCAGCGTTGACAGGGGGAGCGGGGAGCTGTTTTTT. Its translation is CSVDRGSGELFF.

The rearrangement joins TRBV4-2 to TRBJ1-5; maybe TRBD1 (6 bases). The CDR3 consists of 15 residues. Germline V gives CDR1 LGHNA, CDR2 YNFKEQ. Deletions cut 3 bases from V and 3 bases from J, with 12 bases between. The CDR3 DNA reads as TGTGCCAGCAGCCATGAAGGACAGATCAATCAGCCCCAGCATTTT. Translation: CASSHEGQINQPQHF.

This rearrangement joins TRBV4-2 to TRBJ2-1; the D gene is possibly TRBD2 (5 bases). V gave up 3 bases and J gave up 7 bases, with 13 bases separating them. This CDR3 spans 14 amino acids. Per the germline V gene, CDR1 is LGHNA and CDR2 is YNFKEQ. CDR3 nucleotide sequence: TGTGCCAGCAGCCACTTGGGCCCGGGGAATGAGCAGTTCTTC. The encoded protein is CASSHLGPGNEQFF.

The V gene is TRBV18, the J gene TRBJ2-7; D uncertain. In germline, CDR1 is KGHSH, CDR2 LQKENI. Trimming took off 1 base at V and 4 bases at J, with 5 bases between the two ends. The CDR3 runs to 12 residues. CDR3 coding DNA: TGTGCCAGCTCACCACAGAGTTACGAGCAGTACTTC. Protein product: CASSPQSYEQYF.

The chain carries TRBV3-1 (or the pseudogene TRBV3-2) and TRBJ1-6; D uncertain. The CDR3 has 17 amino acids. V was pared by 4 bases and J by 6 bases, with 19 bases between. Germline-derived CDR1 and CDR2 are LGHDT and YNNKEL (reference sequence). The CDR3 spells CASSPLSAGERNSPLHF. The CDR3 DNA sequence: TGTGCCAGCAGCCCACTGTCGGCCGGCGAGCGTAATTCACCCCTCCACTTT.

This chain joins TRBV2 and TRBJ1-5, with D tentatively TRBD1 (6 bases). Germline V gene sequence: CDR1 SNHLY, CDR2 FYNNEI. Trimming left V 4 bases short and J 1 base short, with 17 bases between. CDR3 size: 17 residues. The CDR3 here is CASSGYGGGVSNQPQHF. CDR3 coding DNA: TGTGCCAGCAGTGGATATGGGGGGGGCGTGAGCAATCAGCCCCAGCATTTT.

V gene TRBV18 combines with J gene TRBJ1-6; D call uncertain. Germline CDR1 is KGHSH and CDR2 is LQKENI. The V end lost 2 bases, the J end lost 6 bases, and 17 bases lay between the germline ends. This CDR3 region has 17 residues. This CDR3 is CASSPELAGGGNSPLHF. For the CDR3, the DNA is TGTGCCAGCTCACCAGAGCTAGCGGGCGGAGGTAATTCACCCCTCCACTTT.

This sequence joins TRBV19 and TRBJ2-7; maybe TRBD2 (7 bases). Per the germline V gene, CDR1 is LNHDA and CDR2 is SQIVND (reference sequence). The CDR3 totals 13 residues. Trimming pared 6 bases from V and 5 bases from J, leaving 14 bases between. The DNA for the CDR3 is TGTGCCAGTAGCCAAGAGGGGGGGCACGAGCAGTACGTC. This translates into CASSQEGGHEQYV.

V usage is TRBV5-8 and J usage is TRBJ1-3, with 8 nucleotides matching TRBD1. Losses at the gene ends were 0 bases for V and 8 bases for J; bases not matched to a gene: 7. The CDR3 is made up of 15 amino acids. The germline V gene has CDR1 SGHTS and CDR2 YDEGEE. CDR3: CASSLGQGIVDTIYF. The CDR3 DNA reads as TGTGCCAGCAGCTTGGGACAGGGGATCGTGGACACCATATATTTT.

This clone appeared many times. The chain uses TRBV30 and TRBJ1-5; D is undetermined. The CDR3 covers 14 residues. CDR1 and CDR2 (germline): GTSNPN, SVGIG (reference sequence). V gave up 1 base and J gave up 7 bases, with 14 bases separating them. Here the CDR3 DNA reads TGTGCCTGGAGTGGAGGCATTGGAGGACAGCCCCAGCATTTT. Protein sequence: CAWSGGIGGQPQHF. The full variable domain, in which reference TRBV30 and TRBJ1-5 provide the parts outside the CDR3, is SQTIHQWPATLVQPVGSPLSLECTVEGTSNPNLYWYRQAAGRGLQLLFYSVGIGQISSEVPQNLSASRPQDRQFILSSKKLLLSDSGFYLCAWSGGIGGQPQHFGDGTRLSIL.

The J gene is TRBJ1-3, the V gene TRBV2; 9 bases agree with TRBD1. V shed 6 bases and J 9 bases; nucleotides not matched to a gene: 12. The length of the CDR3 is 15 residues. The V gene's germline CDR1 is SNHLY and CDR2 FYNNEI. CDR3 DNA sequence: TGTGCCAGCAGGCCCGACAGGGGGGTCGGTGGCACCATATATTTT. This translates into CASRPDRGVGGTIYF.

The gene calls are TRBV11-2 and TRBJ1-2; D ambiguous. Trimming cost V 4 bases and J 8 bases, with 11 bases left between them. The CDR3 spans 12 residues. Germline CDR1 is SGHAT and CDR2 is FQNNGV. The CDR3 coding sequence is TGTGCCAGCAGCTCTTCGGCCGGGGGCTACACCTTC. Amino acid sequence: CASSSSAGGYTF.